This T cell receptor beta chain stems from a study of identical twins. This CDR3 contains 13 residues. CDR1 and CDR2 from the germline V gene are SQVTM and ANQGSEA. Trimming left V 3 bases short and J 1 base short, with 9 bases between. TCRdb reprocessed the 5' RACE reads via MiXCR and lists one record per CDR3 protein. Of about 460,000 distinct CDR3 sequences in the sample, 14% were seen once. Each donor was a healthy Caucasian. The same specimen was also included in a second study, on yellow fever vaccine responses in identical twins.

The chain has TRBV29-1 and TRBJ2-5; D remains ambiguous. Material: CD4+ T cells sorted from blood. This TCR was sampled from a woman aged 18 to 35 in good health. CDR3 nucleotide sequence: TGCAGCGTTGACTTAGGTCGCCAAGAGACCCAGTACTTC. It translates to CSVDLGRQETQYF.